The clone carrying this T cell receptor (beta chain) was observed a few times. In germline, CDR1 is MNHEY, CDR2 SVGAGI. CDR3 length: 16 amino acids. The trim removed 1 base at V and 6 bases at J, leaving 10 bases unmatched. Amplified regions were TCR beta CDR3 sequences from RNA transcripts. The primer set for the first-round RT-PCR of the TCR CDR3 was HTBI. TCRdb re-called the multiplex PCR reads with MiXCR, one entry per CDR3 protein. The sample includes approximately 530,000 distinct CDR3 sequences, 15% to 20% of them seen just once. The data were obtained in a study of T cells in Graves' hyperthyroidism and ophthalmopathy. As for the study in general: Peripheral blood sampling occurred at initial diagnosis, before any treatment.

Fresh peripheral blood, roughly 9.8 ml of it, supplied the PBMCs. This clonotype was obtained from a man between 35 and 55 years old with Graves' ophthalmopathy. The J gene is TRBJ2-3, the V gene TRBV6-5; TRBD2 matches at 7 bases. The specimen sequenced was blood. In DNA form, the CDR3 reads TGTGCCAGCAGTTACTGGGTTAGCGGGCGTAGGGATACGCAGTATTTT. This translates into CASSYWVSGRRDTQYF.